This T cell receptor (beta chain) was captured by sequencing in a study of cytomegalovirus exposure and HLA in healthy donors (dated by TCRdb to 2015 to 2018). About the study as a whole: An earlier analysis of about 530 of the donors reported about 300 Gb of sequence data and around 120 million unique TCR beta sequences obtained from some 170 million T cells. Genome-wide SNP genotypes for about 55% of the 666 donors were used in a later genetic analysis, which treated that subset as a discovery cohort. Approximately 300 gigabases of sequencing data and around 85 million unique TCR sequences made up an early release that covered some 640 HLA-typed donors. Among roughly 400 genotyped donors of the cohort, an average of around 250,000 unique TCR beta nucleotide sequences was sequenced per donor, of which about 20% were non-productive. Of the approximately 400 genotyped donors, over 65% fell in the genetic ancestry cluster associated with self-reported Caucasian donors. All discovery cohort repertoires had been generated using a single sequencing platform. In addition to the first cohort of hundreds of subjects, a separate validation cohort of about 120 different subjects was used. To predict cytomegalovirus infection status, the study combined high-throughput TCR immunosequencing, statistical association of individual TCRs with disease status, and machine learning. Donor age, sex, ethnicity and CMV serostatus were collected together with the repertoire data. An earlier analysis of some 500 of the donors applied high-throughput TCR beta sequencing to assess whether each TCR beta V gene segment acted as functional or pseudogenic. In the later analysis, no new phenotypic data were used to find candidate immune exposures; instead, reliance was placed on TCR beta sequences and their occurrence across donors. Because of strong linkage in the cohort, a few DR-DQ haplotypes were treated as single units for association and clustering. To study patterns of TCR occurrence, a later analysis re-analyzed previously published TCR beta repertoires from under 750 donors and added high-resolution HLA genotyping. The number of typed donors differed by locus: about 629-630 for A, B, C, DRB1 and DQB1; 500 to 550 for DQA1; some 590 for DPA1; and around 490 for DPB1. Class I and class II HLA loci were covered by the typing at four-digit resolution. The aim of the study was to test whether cataloging public T cell receptors could identify signatures of past pathogen exposure. The study profiled the T cell repertoires of about 640 subjects by immunosequencing and related them to cytomegalovirus serostatus.

Library prep was done by the immunoSEQ multiplex PCR assay. For the multiplex PCR, a mixture combining 60 forward primers for TCR Vbeta segments and 13 reverse primers for TCR Jbeta segments was used. The CDR3 region of rearranged TCR beta genes was amplified from genomic DNA by a multiplex PCR assay. Amplified TCR beta libraries were sequenced as 87-base-pair reads on the Illumina HiSeq System. For the original study's pipeline: In a later analysis, tens of millions of unique TCR beta chains were counted across the approximately 640 repertoires, and around 10 million of these chains were shared by at least two donors. To remove PCR and sequencing errors, raw reads were error-corrected and collapsed into unique sequences using a nearest-neighbor algorithm that merged closely related sequences. V, D and J gene segments were assigned by aligning CDR3 sequences to IMGT reference sequences. For a sequence to be retained, at least a six-nucleotide match to both a V gene segment and a J gene segment was required. A rearrangement was called productive if the CDR3 had no stop codons and remained in frame with V and J, and every other rearrangement was called non-productive. Following IMGT convention, CDR3 was defined as the stretch from the second conserved V-encoded cysteine up to the conserved J-encoded phenylalanine. The earlier analysis of approximately 590 of the donors excluded any sequence lacking an unambiguous match to a single V gene segment. An earlier analysis of a few hundred of the donors called V segments functional above 56.7% productive rearrangements and segregating when the between-donor standard deviation exceeded 5%. A statistical classification framework was built for diagnosing cytomegalovirus status from the catalog of TCR beta chain sequences. V and J gene assignment, in a later analysis, came from comparing TCR nucleotide sequences with IMGT/GENE-DB human TR gene sequences. In a later analysis, CDR3 sequences and most-parsimonious VDJ recombination scenarios were assigned using the TCRdist pipeline. In a later analysis, every TCR beta chain was defined by the combination of its CDR3 amino acid sequence and its V-gene family, and reads without a unique V-gene family were dropped. To address suspected cross-contamination and a sequencing artifact, a later analysis removed approximately 600 highly shared, low-generation-probability nucleotide sequences. For each public chain, a later analysis derived a clonal expansion index from normalized ranks of inferred template counts within each repertoire. In a later analysis, generation probabilities were computed using a VDJ recombination model fitted to out-of-frame rearrangements, and the results were checked against IGoR. A later analysis scored TCR-TCR, TCR-HLA and TCR-CMV co-occurrence with hypergeometric tests, applying a repertoire-size bias correction to TCR pairs. A later analysis estimated false discovery rates by permuting HLA or CMV assignments 20 times. In a later analysis, co-occurring TCRs were grouped with DBSCAN, and TCRdist sequence similarity was added when clustering was performed within HLA-allele-positive subsets. Repertoires with fewer than 30,000 or more than 120,000 public chains were left out of co-occurrence clustering, as were five repertoires with anomalous nucleotide sharing. Held by TCRdb, this immuneACCESS table contains in-frame sequences only and omits some clones. Under half of the omission traces to an unresolved V gene where checked; the cause of the rest is unknown. V, J and clone size are those of that table, while D and trimming were read from the DNA. Present in this sample are about 89,000 clones, around 59% of which were seen just once. The top ten clonotypes cover around 2.5% of the sample.

Inclusive of the bounding cysteine and phenylalanine, the CDR3 is 16 residues long. Only the CDR3 portion is preserved as DNA: 48 bases, with reading frame beginning at the first base. From a lookup of the germline V gene (reference sequence), CDR1 and CDR2 are LNHNV and YYDKDF. V is shortened by 1 base, J by 4 bases, and the region joining them spans 16 bases. The cohort was made up of 500 to 800 healthy bone marrow donors. At the time of sampling, all cohort members were nominally healthy, though unrecorded immune exposures were likely present. Of the 670 or so cohort members, approximately 280 had positive CMV serostatus and about 360 had negative CMV serostatus, and CMV serostatus was not recorded for the donor. A peripheral blood sample was provided by each donor, and peripheral blood mononuclear cells were used for TCR beta sequencing. Genomic DNA extraction from the blood cell samples was performed with the Qiagen DNeasy Blood Extraction Kit.

The paper as a whole reports these results and caveats: Three of the identified cytomegalovirus-associated TCR beta chains were confirmed in vitro to be specific for cytomegalovirus antigens. Immune exposure information for the cohort was limited to CMV serostatus. The classifier was reported to diagnose cytomegalovirus status with high specificity and sensitivity in both the original and validation cohorts. Across donors, most TCR sequences were observed very rarely, whereas some public TCRs were present in many individuals. At a false discovery rate of 0.05, a later analysis linked some 17,000 TCR beta sequences to specific HLA alleles. The study listed over 150 TCR beta chains as associated with cytomegalovirus. Presence/absence analyses assumed roughly uniform sequencing depth across donors, an assumption that may not hold. According to the authors, the approach could potentially be generalized to other disease states and immunological phenotypes. In an earlier analysis of several hundred of the donors, most TCR beta V segments were observed in productive rearrangements about 87% or about 30% of the time, broadly matching IMGT annotations. A later analysis reported that several top co-occurrence clusters appeared linked to parvovirus B19, influenza, CMV and Epstein-Barr virus. Linkage disequilibrium might explain the correlated functional status among segregating V segments, but an unknown experimental factor could not be ruled out. Because some donors lacked HLA typing at each locus, the association tests relied only on the typed subset. According to a later genetic analysis, donors in an Asian-associated ancestry cluster had fewer N-insertions in productive TCRs than the approximately 650-donor mean. The earlier analysis of approximately 590 of the donors excluded over 15 rarely observed V segments, including chromosome 9 orphons, because counts were too low. According to a later analysis, TCR association rates differed among HLA loci, with DRB1 alleles showing the most associated TCRs and HLA-C alleles showing the fewest. A later genetic analysis associated a missense DCLRE1C variant with V-gene and J-gene trimming of TCR beta chains, and an independent cohort replicated the association. In a later analysis, most CMV-associated TCR beta chains were found to appear HLA-restricted, with HLA associations seemingly driven largely by CMV exposure. The cohort was sequenced for TCR beta chains only, and without alpha or paired-chain data the features that could be detected were limited. A group of highly shared sequence variants was considered likely to be a technical artifact of the sequencing pipeline. Assigning TCR associations to individual alleles was difficult when HLA alleles, especially DR and DQ, strongly co-occurred. The 87-base-pair reads could not distinguish some IMGT-functional V segments, including TRBV6-2 and TRBV6-3, so those segments were excluded. A further reported finding was that TCR beta sequences accurately predicted the HLA-A and HLA-B alleles for most subjects in the first cohort. In a later analysis, HLA-associated TCR beta chains were found to be more clonally expanded and to have lower generation probabilities than equally common non-associated chains.

As concerns this clone: What antigen it recognizes has not been identified. No much larger clone exists at a distance of one base, and base qualities are not known.

Sequenced material: PBMCs. The rearranged chain carries TRBV15 and TRBJ2-5, with TRBD1 as a weak D call on 6 bases. The clonotype originates from a human donor in good health. The DNA sequence is as follows: TGTGCCACCAGCAGAGCCACAGGGAGCTGGGGAGAGACCCAGTACTTC. It translates to CATSRATGSWGETQYF.